What follows is one T cell receptor beta chain and its context. Its antigen is currently unknown. The source of the sample is a study of T cell repertoires in cytomegalovirus infection. TCRdb ran MiXCR on the reads and lists one entry per CDR3 protein. Among some 800,000 distinct CDR3 sequences listed, about 30% were seen once. Germline lookup yields CDR1 SGHTA and CDR2 FQGNSA. The ends lost 6 bases at V and 6 bases at J; junction bases unmatched: 7. The CDR3 contains 14 residues. Study results and caveats: Totalled public TCR beta family frequency picked out people who carried CMV plus the relevant HLA.

Sequencing used cultured CD8+ T cells from PBMCs, obtained from culture after CMV antigen stimulation. The clonotype comes from a human donor in good health (CMV status not recorded). Some clones in this sample may be carry-over from other donors' samples. The chain carries TRBV7-2 and TRBJ2-7, with 11 bases aligning to TRBD2. CDR3 sequence reads: CASSYLAGGGEQYV. As DNA, the CDR3 is TGTGCCAGCAGTTATCTAGCGGGGGGCGGCGAGCAGTACGTC.